Listed below are T cell receptor beta chains from one sample, sequenced in a study of T cell responses to AZD1222 COVID-19 vaccine. Method: immunoSEQ multiplex PCR; TCRdb's copy keeps in-frame clones and lacks some. The sample comprises 140,000 or so clones, 86% of which are singletons, and approximately 5% rests with the top ten. This sample comprised peripheral blood, obtained 28 days after the second AZD1222 dose. The receptors stem from an adult who received the AZD1222 COVID-19 vaccine. Both conserved end residues are part of each CDR3. A D gene is named only where the DNA matches it firmly. A clone size is listed for some rows: how often the clone was seen (once, few, many), or a class if it is expanded.

TRBJ2-3	TRBD2	TRBV5-4	.	CASSFPLAGDTDTQYF	TGTGCCAGCAGCTTTCCCTTAGCGGGAGACACAGATACGCAGTATTTT
TRBJ2-7	.	TRBV10-1	.	CASSESGYEQYF	TGCGCCAGCAGTGAGTCTGGTTACGAGCAGTACTTC
TRBJ1-4	.	TRBV2	.	CASSGETNEKLFF	TGTGCCAGCAGCGGTGAGACTAATGAAAAACTGTTTTTT
TRBJ1-1	.	TRBV2	.	CASSDPTGRETEAFF	TGTGCCAGCAGTGACCCGACAGGTAGAGAAACTGAAGCTTTCTTT
TRBJ1-1	TRBD1	TRBV30	.	CAWDRVPNTEAFF	TGTGCCTGGGACAGGGTCCCGAACACTGAAGCTTTCTTT
TRBJ1-2	.	TRBV29-1	.	CSVYGAGGYTF	TGCAGCGTGTACGGCGCCGGGGGCTACACCTTC
TRBJ2-7	.	TRBV19	.	CASSMGRLYEQYF	TGTGCCAGTAGTATGGGTCGCCTCTACGAGCAGTACTTC
TRBJ2-2	.	TRBV12-3/TRBV12-4	.	CASSLVETGELFF	TGTGCCAGCAGTTTAGTGGAGACCGGGGAGCTGTTTTTT
TRBJ1-5	.	TRBV28	once	CASSQDPGRQPQHF	TGTGCCAGCAGCCAGGACCCCGGGAGGCAGCCCCAGCATTTT
TRBJ1-6	TRBD1	TRBV7-2	.	CASSAHPDRAYNSPLHF	TGTGCCAGCAGCGCTCACCCGGACAGGGCTTATAATTCACCCCTCCACTTT
TRBJ1-2	TRBD1	TRBV6-5	many	CASSYSTSGGAGGYTF	TGTGCCAGCAGTTACTCGACATCAGGGGGCGCAGGTGGCTACACCTTC
TRBJ1-1	TRBD1	TRBV24-1	.	CATILDRGRGTEAFF	TGTGCCACCATTTTGGACAGGGGCCGCGGTACTGAAGCTTTCTTT
TRBJ1-1	.	TRBV12-3/TRBV12-4	.	CASGDGGEAFF	TGTGCCAGCGGAGACGGAGGGGAGGCTTTCTTT
TRBJ1-5	TRBD1	TRBV28	.	CASSLTGSNQPQHF	TGTGCCAGCAGTTTGACAGGGAGCAATCAGCCCCAGCATTTT
TRBJ2-1	TRBD2	TRBV10-3	once	CAIRSHTSGGANEQFF	TGTGCCATCAGGAGCCATACTAGCGGGGGGGCTAATGAGCAGTTCTTC
TRBJ1-2	.	TRBV27	.	CASSLPAGGGETF	TGTGCCAGCAGTTTGCCGGCTGGAGGAGGTGAAACCTTC
TRBJ1-5	TRBD1	TRBV5-1	.	CASSLEAGGSGNQPQHF	TGCGCCAGCAGCTTGGAGGCAGGGGGCTCTGGCAATCAGCCCCAGCATTTT
TRBJ1-6	.	TRBV3-1/TRBV3-2	.	CASSQDMVTRNSPLHF	TGTGCCAGCAGCCAAGATATGGTGACACGGAATTCACCCCTCCACTTT
TRBJ2-5	TRBD1	TRBV11-3	.	CASSFSRTGGEETQYF	TGTGCCAGCAGCTTTTCTAGGACAGGGGGGGAAGAGACCCAGTACTTC
TRBJ1-4	.	TRBV6-5	.	CASSYGETNEKLFF	TGTGCCAGCAGTTACGGAGAGACTAATGAAAAACTGTTTTTT
TRBJ2-7	TRBD1	TRBV16	.	CASSLAFPGQGRFYEQYF	TGTGCCAGCAGCCTTGCTTTCCCGGGACAGGGAAGGTTCTACGAGCAGTACTTC
TRBJ2-2	.	TRBV18	few	CASRQGRPRAGELFF	TGTGCCAGCCGTCAGGGGAGGCCGAGGGCCGGGGAGCTGTTTTTT
TRBJ2-7	.	TRBV11-3	.	CASSPGESSYEQYF	TGTGCCAGCAGTCCAGGGGAAAGCTCCTACGAGCAGTACTTC
TRBJ1-1	.	TRBV27	.	CATSEGTLPNTEAFF	TGTGCCACCTCAGAGGGTACGTTACCGAACACTGAAGCTTTCTTT
TRBJ1-6	.	TRBV11-2	.	CASSLGGGLNSPLHF	TGTGCCAGCAGCTTAGGGGGGGGGCTAAATTCACCCCTCCACTTT
TRBJ2-5	TRBD2	TRBV20-1	.	CSASGLAGKETQYF	TGCAGTGCTAGTGGACTAGCGGGGAAAGAGACCCAGTACTTC
TRBJ2-1	TRBD2	TRBV11-2	.	CASSWGLAGVRRDEQFF	TGTGCCAGCAGCTGGGGACTAGCGGGAGTCAGGAGGGATGAGCAGTTCTTC
TRBJ2-5	.	TRBV2	.	CASSVGETQYF	TGTGCCAGCAGCGTCGGAGAGACCCAGTACTTC
TRBJ2-4	TRBD2	TRBV19	once	CASSILGGTSGSFAKNIQYF	TGTGCCAGTAGTATATTGGGGGGGACTAGCGGGAGCTTCGCCAAAAACATTCAGTACTTC
TRBJ2-5	.	TRBV7-8	.	CASIRGTQETQYF	TGTGCCAGCATTAGGGGGACGCAAGAGACCCAGTACTTC